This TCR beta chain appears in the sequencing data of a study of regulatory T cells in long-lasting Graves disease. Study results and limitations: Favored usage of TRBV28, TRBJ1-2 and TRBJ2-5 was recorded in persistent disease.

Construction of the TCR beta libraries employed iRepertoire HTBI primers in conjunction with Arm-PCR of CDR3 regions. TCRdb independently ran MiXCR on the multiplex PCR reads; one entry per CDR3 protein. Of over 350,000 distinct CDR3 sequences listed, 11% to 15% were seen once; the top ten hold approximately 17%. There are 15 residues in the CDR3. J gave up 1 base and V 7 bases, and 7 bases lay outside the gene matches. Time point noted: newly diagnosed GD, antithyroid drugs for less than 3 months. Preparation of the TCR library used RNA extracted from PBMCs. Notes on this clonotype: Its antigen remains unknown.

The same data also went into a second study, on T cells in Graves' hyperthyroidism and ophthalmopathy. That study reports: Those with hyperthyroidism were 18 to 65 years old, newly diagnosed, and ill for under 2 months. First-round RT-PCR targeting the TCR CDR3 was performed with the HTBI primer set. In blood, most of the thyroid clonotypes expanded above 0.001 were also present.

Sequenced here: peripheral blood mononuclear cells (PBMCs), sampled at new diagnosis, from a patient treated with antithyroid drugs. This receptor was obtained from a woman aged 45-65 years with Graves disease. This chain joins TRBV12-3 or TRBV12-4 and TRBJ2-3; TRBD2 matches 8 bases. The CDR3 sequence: CASTPQAGGTDTQYF. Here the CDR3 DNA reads TGTGCCAGCACCCCTCAAGCGGGGGGCACAGATACGCAGTATTTT.